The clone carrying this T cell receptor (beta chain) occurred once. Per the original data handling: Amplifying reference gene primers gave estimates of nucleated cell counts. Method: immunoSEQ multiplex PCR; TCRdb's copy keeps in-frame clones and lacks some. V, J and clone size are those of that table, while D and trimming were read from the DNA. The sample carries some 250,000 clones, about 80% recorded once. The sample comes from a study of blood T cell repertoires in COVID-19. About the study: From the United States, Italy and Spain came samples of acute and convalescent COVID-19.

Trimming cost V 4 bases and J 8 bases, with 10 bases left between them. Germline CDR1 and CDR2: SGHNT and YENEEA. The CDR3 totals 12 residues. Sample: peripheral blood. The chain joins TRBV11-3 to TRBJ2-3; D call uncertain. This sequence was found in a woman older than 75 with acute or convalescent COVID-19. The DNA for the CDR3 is TGTGCCAGCAGCTCAGAGTCTCGTACGCAGTATTTT. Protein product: CASSSESRTQYF.